Below, 24 T cell receptor beta chains from the same sample are listed, as sequenced in a study of T cells after yellow fever vaccination. TCRdb used MiXCR to reprocess the 5' RACE reads, holding one entry per CDR3 protein. The sample lists hundreds of thousands of distinct CDR3 sequences, approximately 5.7% occurring once. The sample was PBMCs, taken 5 days after the yellow fever booster vaccination. The receptors were gathered from a young man who received the YFV17D yellow fever vaccine.

The V and J genes are TRBV5-1 and TRBJ2-5; D remains ambiguous. The CDR3 spans 13 residues. In germline, CDR1 is SGHRS, CDR2 YFSETQ. Trimming pared 4 bases from V and 0 bases from J, leaving 7 bases between. CDR3: CASSPEYQETQYF. In DNA, the CDR3 is TGCGCCAGCAGCCCCGAGTACCAAGAGACCCAGTACTTC.

The rearrangement links TRBV5-6 to TRBJ2-5; TRBD2 is a possible D gene (5 bases). V shed 4 bases and J shed 0 bases, with 13 bases lying between them. The germline gives CDR1 SGHDT, CDR2 YYEEEE. The CDR3 has 15 amino acids. CDR3 sequence (DNA): TGTGCCAGCAGCCTCCCGGGAAAGTACCAAGAGACCCAGTACTTC. This gives the protein CASSLPGKYQETQYF.

This clonotype was seen ten or more times. V and J are TRBV5-1 and TRBJ2-3; no clear D gene. Trimming stripped 0 bases from V and 8 bases from J, with 13 bases between. This CDR3 is 14 amino acids long. From germline, CDR1 is SGHRS and CDR2 YFSETQ. The chain's CDR3 is CASSLDLVAATQYF. CDR3 nucleotide sequence: TGCGCCAGCAGCTTGGACCTAGTAGCCGCTACGCAGTATTTT.

This clonotype showed up many times. V and J are TRBV27 and TRBJ2-2; D not certain. Germline values: CDR1 MNHEY, CDR2 SMNVEV (reference sequence). The ends were cut back, 5 bases at V and 6 bases at J, with 7 bases in the middle. This CDR3 is built from 12 residues. Here the CDR3 reads CASSNIAGELFF. The CDR3 nucleotides read TGTGCCAGCAGTAACATTGCCGGGGAGCTGTTTTTT.

This clonotype was detected many times. The V call is TRBV5-6, the J call TRBJ2-7; 15 bases match TRBD2. The CDR3 spans 14 residues. Looked up from germline, CDR1 is SGHDT and CDR2 is YYEEEE. The V gene end was trimmed by 5 bases and the J gene end by 6 bases; junction bases not matched to a gene: 3. The CDR3 loop is CASRGGLAGGEQYF. The DNA of the CDR3 is TGTGCCAGCAGGGGGGGACTAGCGGGAGGCGAGCAGTACTTC.

To note about this clonotype: With a much larger clone just one base away, this may be a read error. The chain joins TRBV18 to TRBJ2-2, with D perhaps matching TRBD1 (6 bases). From germline, CDR1 is KGHSH and CDR2 LQKENI. The CDR3 is 16 residues long. This CDR3 reads CASSPPRGLDTGEMFF. CDR3 in DNA: TGTGCCAGCTCACCGCCCAGGGGCTTGGACACCGGGGAGATGTTTTTT.

This clonotype was recorded at least ten times. CDR3 in DNA: TGTGCCAGCAGCTTAGGTTCTGGGGATCAGCGGGAGCGATACAATGAGCAGTTCTTC. Its translation is CASSLGSGDQRERYNEQFF. The chain uses TRBV11-1 and TRBJ2-1, with 8 bases matching TRBD2. Germline loops: CDR1 SGHAT, CDR2 FQDESV (reference sequence). CDR3 length equals 19 residues. Trimming removed 1 base from V and 4 bases from J; junction bases left unmatched: 15.

This clonotype was observed a few times. The chain recombines TRBV7-6 with TRBJ2-1; 14 bases agree with TRBD2. This CDR3 comprises 16 residues. Trimming cost V 1 base and J 9 bases; bases outside gene matches: 5. Germline V gene data show CDR1 as SGHVS and CDR2 as FNYEAQ. DNA of the CDR3: TGTGCCAGCAGCTTAGAATTGGGACTAGCGGGAGTTGAGCAGTTCTTC. The encoded protein is CASSLELGLAGVEQFF.

This clonotype has a count of ten or more. The chain is built from TRBV27 and TRBJ1-2, with D unclear. This CDR3 contains 15 residues. The V end lost 8 bases, the J end lost 8 bases, and 24 bases lay between the germline ends. Germline CDR1 MNHEY, CDR2 SMNVEV (reference sequence). This chain's CDR3 is CASRPIWTDSDGYTF. Written as DNA, the CDR3 is TGTGCCAGCCGTCCCATATGGACTGATTCGGACGGCTACACCTTC.

The chain carries TRBV18 and TRBJ2-3; TRBD2 matches 12 bases. Per the germline V gene, CDR1 is KGHSH and CDR2 is LQKENI. This CDR3 is 15 amino acids long. With V trimmed by 6 bases and J by 6 bases, 7 bases remained unmatched. The CDR3 DNA reads TGTGCCAGCTCCGGGACTAGCGGGCTAATGGATACGCAGTATTTT. Protein product: CASSGTSGLMDTQYF. The full variable domain, with the rest looked up from reference TRBV18 and TRBJ2-3, is NAGVMQNPRHLVRRRGQEARLRCSPMKGHSHVYWYRQLPEEGLKFMVYLQKENIIDESGMPKERFSAEFPKEGPSILRIQQVVRGDSAAYFCASSGTSGLMDTQYFGPGTRLTVL.

This clonotype was seen at least ten times. The CDR3 sequence: CAWSSGRAGFF. CDR3 in DNA: TGTGCCTGGAGTAGCGGGAGGGCCGGGTTCTTC. The chain joins TRBV30 to TRBJ2-1; TRBD2 aligns across 10 bases. V was clipped by 2 bases and J by 15 bases; unmatched bases: 4. The CDR3 is 11 residues long. The germline CDR1 and CDR2 sequences are GTSNPN and SVGIG (reference sequence).

As regards this clonotype: A much larger clone lies a single base off, so this may be a read error. The chain employs TRBV12-3 or TRBV12-4 and TRBJ1-1; D unresolved. The CDR3 consists of 14 residues. V was clipped by 6 bases and J by 3 bases, with 14 bases between them. The CDR3 is CASRLTVGDTEAFF. CDR3 sequence (DNA): TGTGCCAGCAGGTTGACGGTCGGGGACACTGAAGCTTTCTTT.

This clonotype was observed at least ten times. The chain recombines TRBV2 with TRBJ2-1; D is perhaps TRBD2 (6 bases). The germline V and J ends were trimmed by 8 bases and 4 bases, with 15 bases remaining between them. This CDR3 is built from 14 residues. The germline CDR1 and CDR2 sequences are SNHLY and FYNNEI. CDR3 bases: TGTGCCAGCGGGCGAGCGGGCGCTTACAATGAGCAGTTCTTC. It translates to CASGRAGAYNEQFF.

This clonotype has at least ten counts. This chain links TRBV3-1 with TRBJ1-3; D gene ambiguous. Germline V CDR1 and CDR2: LGHDT, YNNKEL (reference sequence). Trimming took 4 bases from V and 6 from J, leaving 7 bases between them. The CDR3 is 12 residues long. The CDR3 DNA is TGTGCCAGCAGCCTTCGGACAAACACCATATATTTT. This sequence encodes CASSLRTNTIYF.

V usage is TRBV20-1 and J usage is TRBJ2-1; no reliable D call. From germline, CDR1 is DFQATT and CDR2 SNEGSKA (reference sequence). V lost 3 bases to trimming and J lost 6 bases, with 15 bases between them. The CDR3 extends over 14 amino acids. The CDR3 DNA reads TGCAGTGCTAGTGGCGACTTCTCGTTCAATGAGCAGTTCTTC. Its translation is CSASGDFSFNEQFF.

This clonotype has a count of ten or more. CDR3 sequence: CATRNTQVRNEQFF. CDR3 sequence (DNA): TGTGCCACCAGGAACACCCAAGTTAGGAATGAGCAGTTCTTC. The V call is TRBV15, the J call TRBJ2-1; no firm D call. The CDR3 length is 14 residues. The V end was cut by 6 bases, the J end by 7 bases, with 16 bases between. Germline CDR1 is LNHNV and CDR2 is YYDKDF (reference sequence).

This clonotype was observed a few times. In DNA, the CDR3 is TGTGCCAGCAGTTACAGGCGCACGCGAAGCTCCTACAATGAGCAGTTCTTC. Residues: CASSYRRTRSSYNEQFF. The chain uses TRBV12-3 or TRBV12-4 and TRBJ2-1, with D possibly matching TRBD1 (5 bases). This CDR3 spans 17 amino acids. V lost 4 bases and J lost 0, with 16 bases in between.

This clonotype has a handful of counts. The rearrangement links TRBV7-2 to TRBJ2-1, with D tentatively TRBD2 (5 bases). The ends were cut back, 2 bases at V and 0 bases at J, with 11 bases in the middle. The CDR3 has 16 amino acids. The germline V gene has CDR1 SGHTA and CDR2 FQGNSA. The CDR3 region is CASSLMAGFSYNEQFF. The CDR3 DNA sequence: TGTGCCAGCAGCTTAATGGCGGGTTTCTCCTACAATGAGCAGTTCTTC.

This clonotype was detected ten times or more. The chain uses TRBV30 and TRBJ2-7, with 12 bases fitting TRBD2. V lost 4 bases, J lost 7 bases, and 5 bases stayed unmatched. Germline V lookup: CDR1 GTSNPN, CDR2 SVGIG (reference sequence). This CDR3 has 13 residues. CDR3: CAWNRLAGEEQYF. DNA for the CDR3: TGTGCCTGGAATCGACTAGCGGGAGAGGAGCAGTACTTC.

This clonotype has at least ten counts. The chain is built from TRBV12-3 or TRBV12-4 and TRBJ1-3; D not certain. The V end lost 2 bases, the J end lost 4 bases, and 6 bases lay between the germline ends. CDR3 length equals 13 residues. The chain's CDR3 is CASSLFLGNTIYF. The CDR3 DNA is TGTGCCAGCAGTTTATTTCTGGGAAACACCATATATTTT.

This clonotype has more than one count but fewer than ten. V is TRBV20-1 and J is TRBJ2-5; no reliable D call. CDR3 length equals 14 residues. CDR1 and CDR2 (germline): DFQATT, SNEGSKA (reference sequence). Deletions cut 1 base from V and 5 bases from J, with 14 bases between. This chain's CDR3 is CSARGATPGETQYF. The CDR3 nucleotides read TGCAGTGCTAGAGGGGCTACTCCTGGGGAGACCCAGTACTTC.

This clonotype was counted ten times or more. V is TRBV5-5 and J is TRBJ2-2; TRBD1 agrees at 10 bases. Per germline, CDR1 SGHKS and CDR2 YYEKEE (reference sequence). J was trimmed by 6 bases and V by 3 bases; bases with no gene match: 5. This CDR3 is 15 amino acids long. CDR3 residues: CASSSLDRGAGELFF. The DNA of the CDR3 is TGTGCCAGCAGCTCCTTGGACAGGGGGGCCGGGGAGCTGTTTTTT.

Only a few counts were recorded for this clonotype. The chain recombines TRBV15 with TRBJ2-5, with D unresolved. CDR1 and CDR2 (germline): LNHNV, YYDKDF (reference sequence). The CDR3 is made up of 13 amino acids. The ends were cut back, 3 bases at V and 3 bases at J, with 8 bases in the middle. The CDR3 DNA reads as TGTGCCACCAGCAGCTGGAAGGAAGAGACCCAGTACTTC. This sequence encodes CATSSWKEETQYF.

This clonotype was seen once. V is TRBV7-2 and J is TRBJ2-7; 7 bases are shared with TRBD2. CDR3 length equals 15 residues. Germline V gives CDR1 SGHTA, CDR2 FQGNSA. Trimming removed 4 bases from V and 11 bases from J; junction bases left unmatched: 17. The CDR3, as DNA: TGTGCCAGCAGCTCTATGACTATGAGCGGGGTCCTGGAGTACTTC. Translation: CASSSMTMSGVLEYF.